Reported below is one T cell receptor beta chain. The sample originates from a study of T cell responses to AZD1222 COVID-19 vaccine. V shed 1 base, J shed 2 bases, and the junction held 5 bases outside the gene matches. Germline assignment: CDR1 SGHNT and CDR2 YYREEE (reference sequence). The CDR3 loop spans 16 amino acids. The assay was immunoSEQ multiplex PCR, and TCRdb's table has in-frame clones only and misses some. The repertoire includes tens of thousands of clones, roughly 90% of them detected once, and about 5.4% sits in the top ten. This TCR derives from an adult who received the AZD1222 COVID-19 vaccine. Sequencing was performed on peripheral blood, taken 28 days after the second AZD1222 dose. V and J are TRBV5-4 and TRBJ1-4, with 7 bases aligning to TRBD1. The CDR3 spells CASSLTRGGTNEKLFF. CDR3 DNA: TGTGCCAGCAGCTTGACCAGGGGGGGTACTAATGAAAAACTGTTTTTT.